Below, one TCR beta chain is given with its context. Germline CDR1 DFQATT, CDR2 SNEGSKA (reference sequence). Trimming removed 0 bases from V and 8 bases from J, with 17 bases in between. The CDR3 consists of 15 residues. The data derive from a study of tumor and adjacent non-tumor tissue in lung cancer. Three rounds of nested PCR, following a modified ARM-PCR protocol, produced the TCRbeta library. MiXCR, applied by TCRdb to the multiplex PCR reads, yields one record per CDR3 protein. The sample lists tens of thousands of distinct CDR3 sequences, roughly 80% occurring once. No cell sorting was done before RNA was extracted from the tissue. Distant lung tissue was collected more than 3 cm away from the tumor edge.

The origin of this receptor is a man aged 60 to 69 with non-small cell lung cancer. The specimen sequenced was distant non-tumor lung tissue. The chain uses TRBV20-1 and TRBJ1-5; tentatively, D is TRBD1 (5 bases). CDR3 loop: CSARDRRGGGEPQHF. The CDR3 nucleotides are TGCAGTGCTAGAGATCGAAGGGGTGGAGGAGAGCCCCAGCATTTT.